The rows below give T cell receptor beta chains drawn from one sample of a study of shared clonotypes between healthy human individuals. The repertoire was sequenced with immunoSEQ multiplex PCR; TCRdb's copy has only in-frame clones and lacks some. This sample has some 2,100,000 clones, with about 94% found just once. The sequencing input was naive CD4+ T cells sorted from blood. These TCRs come from a man aged 18 to 35 in good health. Both conserved end residues are part of each CDR3. A D gene is named only where the DNA matches it firmly. Only some rows state a clone size, as once, few, many or a class for expanded clones.

clone size	V gene	J gene	D gene	CDR3 DNA	CDR3 protein
.	TRBV7-2	TRBJ2-7	.	TGTGCCAGCAGCTCCTCCGGGACGACCCACTACGAGCAGTACTTC	CASSSSGTTHYEQYF
.	TRBV30	TRBJ1-1	.	TGTGCCTGGAGTGTACGACAGGTAGCTGAAGCTTTCTTT	CAWSVRQVAEAFF
.	TRBV11-2	TRBJ2-1	TRBD2	TGTGCCAGCAGCTTACGTTTAGCGGGAACCATCTACAATGAGCAGTTCTTC	CASSLRLAGTIYNEQFF
.	TRBV2	TRBJ2-1	TRBD1	TGTGCCAGCAGTAAACAGGGGCTAGGCTCCTACAATGAGCAGTTCTTC	CASSKQGLGSYNEQFF
.	TRBV18	TRBJ2-7	.	TGTGCCAGCTCCCCCAGCTCCTACGAGCAGTACTTC	CASSPSSYEQYF
.	TRBV5-4	TRBJ2-1	TRBD2	TGTGCCAGCAGAAACGGAGGCGGGAGAACCTACAATGAGCAGTTCTTC	CASRNGGGRTYNEQFF
.	TRBV19	TRBJ1-5	TRBD1	TGTGCCAGTCGACAGGGTCGCAATCAGCCCCAGCATTTT	CASRQGRNQPQHF
.	TRBV18	TRBJ2-3	.	TGTGCCAGCTCACCATTTCCGGGCGATACGCAGTATTTT	CASSPFPGDTQYF
.	TRBV28	TRBJ1-1	.	TGTGCCAGCAGTCCGGCGGGCAGGAGGAACACTGAAGCTTTCTTT	CASSPAGRRNTEAFF
.	TRBV2	TRBJ2-7	.	TGTGCCAGCAGTGACCCAAGCTTGGACCGACTCTCCTACGAGCAGTACTTC	CASSDPSLDRLSYEQYF
.	TRBV7-2	TRBJ1-1	.	TGTGCCAGCAGTCAGAGGAGGAACACTGAAGCTTTCTTT	CASSQRRNTEAFF
.	TRBV5-1	TRBJ2-1	TRBD2	TGCGCCAGCAGCTTGGGTCCGCTAGCGGGAGGTAATGAGCAGTTCTTC	CASSLGPLAGGNEQFF
.	TRBV7-2	TRBJ2-7	TRBD1	TGTGCCAGCAGCTCTACAGGGGTGAGCTACGAGCAGTACTTC	CASSSTGVSYEQYF
.	TRBV27	TRBJ2-5	TRBD2	TGTGCCAGCAGTTTGGGTCTAGCGGTAGGAGAGACCCAGTACTTC	CASSLGLAVGETQYF
.	TRBV18	TRBJ1-3	TRBD1	TGTGCCAGCTCACCACCCGGGACAGGGGGCAACACTGGAAACACCATATATTTT	CASSPPGTGGNTGNTIYF
.	TRBV10-3	TRBJ1-5	TRBD1	TGTGCCATCAGTGAAATAGGGGGCGACCAGCCCCAGCATTTT	CAISEIGGDQPQHF
.	TRBV6-1	TRBJ1-2	TRBD1	TGTGCCAGCAGTGAACTAGACAGGGGGGGGTATGGCTACACCTTC	CASSELDRGGYGYTF
once	TRBV10-3	TRBJ1-5	TRBD1	TGTGCCATCAGTGAGTTTGGACAGGGGGCACCAGGGCAGCCCCAGCATTTT	CAISEFGQGAPGQPQHF
few	TRBV7-9	TRBJ1-5	.	TGTGCCAGCAGCTTAGTCGCGGGGCAGCCCCAGCATTTT	CASSLVAGQPQHF
.	TRBV5-6	TRBJ2-7	.	TGTGCCAGCAGCTCGCTGGGGCAGGGTAAAAACTACGAGCAGTACTTC	CASSSLGQGKNYEQYF
.	TRBV7-2	TRBJ1-1	.	TGTGCCAGCCACTACCGGGTGAACACTGAAGCTTTCTTT	CASHYRVNTEAFF
.	TRBV7-2	TRBJ2-7	.	TGTGCCAGCAGCCATACCTTTACTCTCAGCCGCTCCTACGAGCAGTACTTC	CASSHTFTLSRSYEQYF
.	TRBV7-2	TRBJ1-6	.	TGTGCCAGCAGCTTCCTGGGACGGAATTCACCCCTCCACTTT	CASSFLGRNSPLHF
few	TRBV5-6	TRBJ1-2	.	TGTGCCAGCAGCCGACCGAACTATGGCTACACCTTC	CASSRPNYGYTF
.	TRBV5-4	TRBJ1-2	.	TGTGCCAGCAGCTTGGGACGACCGGGGAACTATGGCTACACCTTC	CASSLGRPGNYGYTF
.	TRBV5-1	TRBJ2-5	.	TGCGCCAGCAGCTTGGTCTCCGGAGACCAAGAGACCCAGTACTTC	CASSLVSGDQETQYF
.	TRBV28	TRBJ1-4	.	TGTGCCAGCAGTTTCCGAGCAGGCTCTTTGGCTAATGAAAAACTGTTTTTT	CASSFRAGSLANEKLFF
.	TRBV11-1	TRBJ2-1	TRBD1	TGTGCCAGCAGCTTAGCGCGGACAGGCAATGAGCAGTTCTTC	CASSLARTGNEQFF
.	TRBV11-2	TRBJ2-5	TRBD1	TGTGCCAGCAGCTTAGACCTCGGGACAGCGGAGACCCAGTACTTC	CASSLDLGTAETQYF
.	TRBV10-3	TRBJ1-5	.	TGTGCCATCAGTGAGTCATGGACAGTCAATCAGCCCCAGCATTTT	CAISESWTVNQPQHF
.	TRBV2	TRBJ2-1	.	TGTGCCAGCAGTGAGCGGGTACCTAACAATGAGCAGTTCTTC	CASSERVPNNEQFF
.	TRBV7-9	TRBJ1-1	.	TGTGCCAGCAGCTTAGTTGGGGGGAGAGCTTTCTTT	CASSLVGGRAFF
.	TRBV7-2	TRBJ2-7	TRBD2	TGTGCCAGCAGCTTAGTCGGGGGAGGGGACTACGAGCAGTACTTC	CASSLVGGGDYEQYF
.	TRBV9	TRBJ1-5	.	TGTGCCAGCCCCCTGAGTGTTCCCCGGACGAGGAAACATCAGCCCCAGCATTTT	CASPLSVPRTRKHQPQHF
.	TRBV9	TRBJ2-7	.	TGTGCCAGCAGCGTAGTAACCGCACAAAACTCCTACGAGCAGTACTTC	CASSVVTAQNSYEQYF
once	TRBV7-7	TRBJ2-3	.	TGTGCTAGCAGCCGAATCGGGCCCGGCACAGATACGCAGTATTTT	CASSRIGPGTDTQYF
.	TRBV6-5	TRBJ2-2	TRBD2	TGTGCCAGCAGTTCCATTACTAGCGGTAACACCGGGGAGCTGTTTTTT	CASSSITSGNTGELFF
.	TRBV5-1	TRBJ2-5	TRBD1	TGCGCCAGCAGCTCCTCCGGGACAGAAGAGACCCAGTACTTC	CASSSSGTEETQYF
.	TRBV5-6	TRBJ2-5	TRBD2	TGTGCCAGCAGCTTGGTGGGGCTAGCGGGACAAGAGACCCAGTACTTC	CASSLVGLAGQETQYF
.	TRBV18	TRBJ2-3	.	TGTGCCAGCTCACCACAATCAAGTGCAGATACGCAGTATTTT	CASSPQSSADTQYF
.	TRBV7-2	TRBJ2-6	.	TGTGCCAGCAGGCTACGTGAGGTGCCCTCTGGGGCCAACGTCCTGACTTTC	CASRLREVPSGANVLTF